A selection of T cell receptor beta chains follows, all from one sample in a study of cytomegalovirus exposure and HLA in healthy donors. Method: immunoSEQ multiplex PCR; TCRdb's copy keeps in-frame clones and lacks some. The sample carries 150,000 to 200,000 clones, approximately 89% recorded once. What was sequenced was PBMCs. The receptor set was obtained from a young man in good health and CMV-seropositive. Each CDR3 is given with its conserved first and last residue. D genes are given only for firm matches. Clone sizes are given selectively: once, few, many, or a class where the clone is expanded.

CDR3nt	CDR3aa	j_gene	v_gene	d_gene	abundance
TGTGCCTGGGGACAAGGACAGGGCCATGGCTACACCTTC	CAWGQGQGHGYTF	TRBJ1-2	TRBV30	TRBD1	.
TGCGCCAGCAGCTTGGAACAGGGGGCGGGTGGGGCCAACGTCCTGACTTTC	CASSLEQGAGGANVLTF	TRBJ2-6	TRBV5-1	TRBD1	.
TGTGCCAGCAGCTTAACGGGAGTCACTTACGAGCAGTACTTC	CASSLTGVTYEQYF	TRBJ2-7	TRBV7-9	.	once
TGTGCCAGCAGTTACTCGTCGGGACACAACTATGGCTACACCTTC	CASSYSSGHNYGYTF	TRBJ1-2	TRBV6-5	.	.
TGTGCCAGCAGTATTGCTGGGATTGGGAACACCGGGGAGCTGTTTTTT	CASSIAGIGNTGELFF	TRBJ2-2	TRBV28	.	.
TGTGCCAGCAGCTTAATGGGGGCTCTCGGGGTGGATACGCAGTATTTT	CASSLMGALGVDTQYF	TRBJ2-3	TRBV7-3	.	.
TGTGCCATCAGTGATTTAAGAGGGTATGGTAGCTACGAGCAGTACTTC	CAISDLRGYGSYEQYF	TRBJ2-7	TRBV10-3	.	.
TGTGCCATCAGTCCCGGGACAGGGAACAATGAGCAGTTCTTC	CAISPGTGNNEQFF	TRBJ2-1	TRBV10-3	TRBD1	.
TGTGCCAGCTCACCCCCGGGGAATGCTCTCTCCTACGAGCAGTACTTC	CASSPPGNALSYEQYF	TRBJ2-7	TRBV18	.	.
TGTGCCAGCCTTGGACAGGGCTACGAGCAGTACTTC	CASLGQGYEQYF	TRBJ2-7	TRBV6-1	TRBD1	once
TGTGCCAGCAGCACAACCAAGGGACAGGGGGCCCTGGACGAGCAGTACTTC	CASSTTKGQGALDEQYF	TRBJ2-7	TRBV7-9	TRBD1	few